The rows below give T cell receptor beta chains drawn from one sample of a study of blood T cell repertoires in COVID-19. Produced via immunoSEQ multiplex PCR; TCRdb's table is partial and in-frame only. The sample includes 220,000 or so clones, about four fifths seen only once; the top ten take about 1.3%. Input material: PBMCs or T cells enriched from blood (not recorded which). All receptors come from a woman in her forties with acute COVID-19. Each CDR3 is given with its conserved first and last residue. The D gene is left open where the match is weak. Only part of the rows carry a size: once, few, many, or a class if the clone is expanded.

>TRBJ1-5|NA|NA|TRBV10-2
TGCGCCAGCACTAACACTCCAGGGGTACAGCCCCAGCATTTT
CASTNTPGVQPQHF
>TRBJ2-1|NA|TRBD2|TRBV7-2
TGTGCCAGCAGCTTATCGGGGACTAGCTCCTACAATGAGCAGTTCTTC
CASSLSGTSSYNEQFF
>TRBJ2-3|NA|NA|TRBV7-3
TGTGCCAGCAGCTTAACACTAGCAGATACGCAGTATTTT
CASSLTLADTQYF
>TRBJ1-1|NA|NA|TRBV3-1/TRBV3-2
TGTGCCAGCAGCGCGGGGGGCCTGGGGGCTTTCTTT
CASSAGGLGAFF
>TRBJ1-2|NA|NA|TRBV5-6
TGTGCCAGCAGCTTTCCTTCCGTGGGGCTCTATGGCTACACCTTC
CASSFPSVGLYGYTF
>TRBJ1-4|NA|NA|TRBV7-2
TGTGCCAGCAGCTTTTCCGGGGGAGCGGAAAAACTGTTTTTT
CASSFSGGAEKLFF
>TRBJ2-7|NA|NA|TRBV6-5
TGTGCCAGCAGTCTCCGAGACACGGCCTCCTACGAGCAGTACTTC
CASSLRDTASYEQYF
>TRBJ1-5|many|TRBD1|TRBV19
TGTGCCAGCCGACAGGGTAGGGGTCAGCCCCAGCATTTT
CASRQGRGQPQHF
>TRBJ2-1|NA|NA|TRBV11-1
TGTGCCAGCAGCACAGGGACCTACAATGAGCAGTTCTTC
CASSTGTYNEQFF
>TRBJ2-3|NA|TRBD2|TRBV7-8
TGTGCCAGCAGCTTAGCCGATATAGCGGGGGCTAGCACAGATACGCAGTATTTT
CASSLADIAGASTDTQYF
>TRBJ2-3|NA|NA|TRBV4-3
TGCGCCAGCAGCCAAGATCGACTAGATACGCAGTATTTT
CASSQDRLDTQYF
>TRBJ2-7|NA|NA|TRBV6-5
TGTGCCAGCGCCCCTAGCGCGGCTCGGTACTACGAGCAGTACTTC
CASAPSAARYYEQYF
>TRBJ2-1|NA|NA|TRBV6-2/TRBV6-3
TGTGCCAGCAGTTACTCGAGAATAGAGCAGTTCTTC
CASSYSRIEQFF
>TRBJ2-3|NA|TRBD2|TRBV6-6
TGTGCCAGCACGGCTAGCGGGAGAGCAGATACGCAGTATTTT
CASTASGRADTQYF
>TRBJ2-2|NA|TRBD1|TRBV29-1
TGCACCGGGACAGCGAACACCGGGGAGCTGTTTTTT
CTGTANTGELFF
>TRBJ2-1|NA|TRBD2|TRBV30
TGTGCCTGGAGTGGGACCCCCCTAGCGGGGGGCTATGAGCAGTTCTTC
CAWSGTPLAGGYEQFF
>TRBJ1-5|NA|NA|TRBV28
TGTGCCAGCATGGGCGGGACTGCCCAGAGGCCCCAGCATTTT
CASMGGTAQRPQHF
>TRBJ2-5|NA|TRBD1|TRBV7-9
TGTGCCAGCAGCTTAGCTAGACAGGGGGAGACCCAGTACTTC
CASSLARQGETQYF
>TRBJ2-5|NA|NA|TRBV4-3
TGCGCCAGCAGCCAAGACAGGGGTGGGGGAGAGACCCAGTACTTC
CASSQDRGGGETQYF
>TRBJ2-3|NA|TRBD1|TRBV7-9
TGTGCCAGCACCAAATCGGGACAGGGCCGAGATACGCAGTATTTT
CASTKSGQGRDTQYF
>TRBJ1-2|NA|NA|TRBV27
TGTGCCAGCAGTTTCAACACGAACTATGGCTACACCTTC
CASSFNTNYGYTF
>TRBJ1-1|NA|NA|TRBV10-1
TGCGCCAGCAGTGAGTCGAACAGGAACACTGAAGCTTTCTTT
CASSESNRNTEAFF
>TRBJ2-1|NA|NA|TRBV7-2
TGTGCCAGCAGCTTAGGCGGGGAGAATGAGCAGTTCTTC
CASSLGGENEQFF
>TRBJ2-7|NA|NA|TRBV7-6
TGTGCCAGCAGCTTAGCGTCAGGGTTCGCCTACGAGCAGTACTTC
CASSLASGFAYEQYF
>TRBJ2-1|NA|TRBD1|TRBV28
TGTGCCAGCAGTCCCGGGACAGGGGATATCAATGAGCAGTTCTTC
CASSPGTGDINEQFF
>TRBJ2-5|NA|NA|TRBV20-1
TGCAGTGCGAGAGGCGGCGAGACCCAGTACTTC
CSARGGETQYF
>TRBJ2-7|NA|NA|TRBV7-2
TGTGCCAGCAGCTCTACGGACGGGATCTCCTACGAGCAGTACTTC
CASSSTDGISYEQYF
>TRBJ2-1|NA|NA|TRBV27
TGTGCCAGCAGTTTAGCGGGGCCCTTCAATGAGCAGTTCTTC
CASSLAGPFNEQFF